The 7 T cell receptor beta chains reported below all come from one sample, sequenced in a study of post-analysis software for immune sequencing data. Study observations and caveats: In patients, TRBV5-6, TRBV5-1 and TRBV20-1 belonged to four or five TRBV segments found more frequently than in controls.

Which antigens these TCRs recognize remains unknown. The authors incorporated unique molecular identifiers into the TCR beta cDNA libraries. TCRdb called the PCR reads again in MiXCR, with one record for every CDR3 protein. The sample yields 380,000 or so distinct CDR3 sequences, approximately 33% seen once. Sequenced: blood. The source is a girl aged 5 to 17 with multiple sclerosis.

The CDR3 bases are TGCAGTGCTAGAGGTGCGGGGGACTACAATGAGCAGTTCTTC. Amino acid sequence: CSARGAGDYNEQFF. J is TRBJ2-1 and V is TRBV20-1; TRBD2 aligns across 7 bases. V shed 1 base and J 3 bases; nucleotides not matched to a gene: 3. The germline V gene encodes CDR1 DFQATT and CDR2 SNEGSKA (reference sequence). There are 14 residues in the CDR3.

This clonotype was detected only a few times. The chain's CDR3 is CASSGGSNQPQHF. CDR3 nucleotide sequence: TGTGCCAGTTCAGGGGGGAGCAATCAGCCCCAGCATTTT. The genes are TRBV9 and TRBJ1-5; the match to TRBD1 covers 7 bases. Germline V CDR1 and CDR2: SGDLS, YYNGEE. Trimming removed 8 bases from V and 1 base from J; junction bases left unmatched: 3. The CDR3 spans 13 residues.

V and J are TRBV12-3 or TRBV12-4 and TRBJ1-1, with 8 bases fitting TRBD1. The CDR3 is 15 amino acids. V shed 6 bases and J 8 bases; nucleotides not matched to a gene: 14. In DNA, the CDR3 is TGTGCCAGCAGCCTTAGTTTGACAGGGGCCCTAGAAGCTTTCTTT. This encodes CASSLSLTGALEAFF.

This chain uses TRBV7-9 with TRBJ1-2; TRBD1 is a possible D gene (6 bases). V lost 0 bases to trimming and J lost 4 bases, with 12 bases between them. The CDR3 consists of 15 residues. The V gene's germline CDR1 is SEHNR and CDR2 FQNEAQ (reference sequence). CDR3 nucleotides: TGTGCCAGCAGCTTAGCGCTGGCAGGGGCCTATGGCTACACCTTC. It codes for CASSLALAGAYGYTF.

The rearrangement uses TRBV29-1 and TRBJ2-1, with 8 bases fitting TRBD1. Germline V lookup: CDR1 SQVTM, CDR2 ANQGSEA. This CDR3 has 13 residues. V shed 8 bases and J 7 bases; nucleotides not matched to a gene: 10. Written as DNA, the CDR3 is TGCAGCCCTTGGGGGCAGGGGGCAAATGAGCAGTTCTTC. Residues: CSPWGQGANEQFF.

This clonotype occurred a few times. The rearrangement links TRBV7-2 to TRBJ1-6; D unclear. In germline, CDR1 is SGHTA, CDR2 FQGNSA. The V gene lost 3 bases and the J gene lost 6 bases, with 15 bases spanning the gap. The CDR3 is made up of 16 amino acids. The CDR3 spells CASSLAFSQPNSPLHF. The CDR3 DNA is TGTGCCAGCAGCTTGGCCTTTTCACAGCCTAATTCACCCCTCCACTTT. Together with reference TRBV7-2 and TRBJ1-6, the CDR3 gives the full variable domain: GAGVSQSPSNKVTEKGKDVELRCDPISGHTALYWYRQSLGQGLEFLIYFQGNSAPDKSGLPSDRFSAERTGGSVSTLTIQRTQQEDSAVYLCASSLAFSQPNSPLHFGNGTRLTVT.

This chain joins TRBV2 and TRBJ1-1; possibly TRBD1 for D (5 bases). The CDR3 totals 14 residues. Germline V gene lookup returns CDR1 SNHLY and CDR2 FYNNEI. Trimming left V 6 bases short and J 3 bases short, with 14 bases between. CDR3 region: CASREQDTYTEAFF. CDR3 nucleotides: TGTGCCAGCAGGGAACAGGATACTTACACTGAAGCTTTCTTT.